Below, 8 T cell receptor beta chains from the same sample are listed, as sequenced in a study of shared clonotypes between healthy human individuals. Assay used: immunoSEQ multiplex PCR; TCRdb lists only in-frame clones, some missing. The sample lists around 990,000 clones; 70% to 80% were seen once. The sample consisted of memory CD4+ T cells from PBMCs. Described subset: CD45RA-negative fraction. The receptors derive from a man aged 18 to 29 in good health. Some clones in this sample may be carry-over from other donors' samples.

The J gene is TRBJ2-7, the V gene TRBV2; TRBD2 agrees at 7 bases. The germline CDR1 and CDR2 sequences are SNHLY and FYNNEI. V trimming: 9 bases; J trimming: 6 bases; junction bases outside the gene matches: 11. The CDR3 contains 13 residues. CDR3 nucleotide sequence: TGTGCCAGTTGGGCGGGAGAGGCCTCCGAGCAGTACTTC. As protein: CASWAGEASEQYF.

The chain combines TRBV19 with TRBJ1-5; no clear D gene. With 3 bases removed from V and 0 bases from J, the gap between germline ends came to 9 bases. The CDR3 length is 15 residues. Germline CDR1 LNHDA, CDR2 SQIVND (reference sequence). The CDR3 DNA reads as TGTGCCAGTAGTATTCAACTCGATAGCAATCAGCCCCAGCATTTT. Protein product: CASSIQLDSNQPQHF.

A note on this clone: Different DNA sequences within this sample yield the same CDR3. The CDR3 nucleotides read TGCGCCAGCAGCTTAACAGGGAGCTCCTACGAGCAGTACTTC. Translating gives CASSLTGSSYEQYF. This chain joins TRBV5-1 and TRBJ2-7; weak D call: TRBD1 (6 bases). The CDR3 extends over 14 amino acids. Trimming pared 2 bases from V and 0 bases from J, leaving 9 bases between. CDR1 and CDR2 (germline): SGHRS, YFSETQ.

The CDR3 nucleotides are TGCGCCAGCAGCTTGGAGGTTGGGGGTCAAGATACGCAGTATTTT. It specifies CASSLEVGGQDTQYF. V gene TRBV5-1 combines with J gene TRBJ2-3; D might be TRBD1 or TRBD2, each matching 5 bases. CDR1 is SGHRS and CDR2 is YFSETQ in the germline V gene. V dropped 0 bases and J dropped 5 bases, with 13 bases sitting between them. The CDR3 covers 15 residues.

CDR3 nucleotides: TGCGCCAGCAGCTTGGGGGGAGAAATGAACACTGAAGCTTTCTTT. It encodes CASSLGGEMNTEAFF. The V and J genes are TRBV5-1 and TRBJ1-1, with D uncertain. The ends were cut back, 0 bases at V and 0 bases at J, with 9 bases in the middle. Germline V lookup: CDR1 SGHRS, CDR2 YFSETQ. This CDR3 is 15 amino acids long.

The sample holds a few counts of this clone. This chain uses TRBV28 with TRBJ2-3; possible D gene TRBD2, 5 bases. Trimming took off 3 bases at V and 2 bases at J, with 15 bases between the two ends. This CDR3 has 16 amino acids. The V gene's germline CDR1 is MDHEN and CDR2 SYDVKM. In DNA form, the CDR3 reads TGTGCCAGCAGTTTCGGCGTGCAGCGGAACACAGATACGCAGTATTTT. Its translation is CASSFGVQRNTDTQYF.

The gene calls are TRBV19 and TRBJ2-3; D possibly uses TRBD1 or TRBD2 (5 bases each). The V and J ends lost 7 bases and 1 base respectively, with 15 bases between them. This CDR3 is 15 amino acids long. Germline CDR1 reads LNHDA; CDR2 reads SQIVND (reference sequence). CDR3 DNA: TGTGCCAGTACGATGGGTGGGGGAGGCACAGATACGCAGTATTTT. This sequence encodes CASTMGGGGTDTQYF.

This clone occurred a few times. The chain carries TRBV7-3 and TRBJ2-2; 14 bases agree with TRBD2. CDR3 length: 17 amino acids. Germline values: CDR1 SGHTA, CDR2 FQGTGA. With 5 bases clipped from V and 5 bases from J, the junction kept 7 bases outside the gene matches. The CDR3 sequence: CASSTGLAGVGTGELFF. CDR3 nucleotides: TGTGCCAGCAGCACGGGACTAGCGGGAGTAGGTACCGGGGAGCTGTTTTTT.